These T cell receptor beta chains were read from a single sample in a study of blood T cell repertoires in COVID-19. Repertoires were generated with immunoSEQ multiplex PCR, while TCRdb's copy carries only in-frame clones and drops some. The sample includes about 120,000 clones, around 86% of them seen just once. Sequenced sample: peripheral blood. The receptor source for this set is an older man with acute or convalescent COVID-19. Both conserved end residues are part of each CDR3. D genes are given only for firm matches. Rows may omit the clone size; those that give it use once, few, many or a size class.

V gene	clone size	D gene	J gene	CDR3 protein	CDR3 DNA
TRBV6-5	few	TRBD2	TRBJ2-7	CASSSYPSGGAYEQYF	TGTGCCAGCAGTTCCTATCCTAGCGGGGGGGCCTACGAGCAGTACTTC
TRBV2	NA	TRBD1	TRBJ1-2	CASGGTGGSYTF	TGTGCCAGCGGAGGGACAGGGGGGAGCTACACCTTC
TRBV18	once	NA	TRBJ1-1	CASSPPKGGEAFF	TGTGCCAGCTCACCACCGAAGGGAGGAGAGGCTTTCTTT
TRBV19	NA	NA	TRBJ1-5	CASSIRGASNQPQHF	TGTGCCAGTAGTATACGGGGGGCAAGCAATCAGCCCCAGCATTTT
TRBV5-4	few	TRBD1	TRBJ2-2	CASSLVGTGGYANTGELFF	TGTGCCAGCAGCTTGGTAGGAACAGGGGGTTACGCGAACACCGGGGAGCTGTTTTTT
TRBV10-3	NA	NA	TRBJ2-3	CAISELQYTDTQYF	TGTGCCATCAGTGAGCTTCAGTACACAGATACGCAGTATTTT
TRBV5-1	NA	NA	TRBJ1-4	CASSLAWGANEKLFF	TGCGCCAGCAGCTTGGCCTGGGGGGCTAATGAAAAACTGTTTTTT
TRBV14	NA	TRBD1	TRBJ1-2	CASSPRDRASGYTF	TGTGCCAGCAGCCCCCGAGACAGGGCATCTGGCTACACCTTC
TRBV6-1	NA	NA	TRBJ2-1	CASSEYLTGTNEQFF	TGTGCCAGCAGTGAATATTTGACAGGCACCAATGAGCAGTTCTTC
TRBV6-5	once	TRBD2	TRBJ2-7	CASIASASGSYEQYF	TGTGCCAGCATCGCTTCCGCTAGCGGATCCTACGAGCAGTACTTC
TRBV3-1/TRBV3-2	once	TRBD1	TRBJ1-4	CASSPGQGPTNEKLFF	TGTGCCAGCAGCCCGGGACAGGGCCCAACTAATGAAAAACTGTTTTTT
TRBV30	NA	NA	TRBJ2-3	CAQSEGGVGDTQYF	TGTGCCCAGTCAGAAGGGGGAGTCGGAGATACGCAGTATTTT
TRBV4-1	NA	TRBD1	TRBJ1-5	CASSPRDRGNQPQHF	TGCGCCAGCAGCCCCCGGGACAGGGGAAATCAGCCCCAGCATTTT
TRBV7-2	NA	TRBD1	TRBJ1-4	CASSVGTANEKLFF	TGTGCCAGCAGCGTCGGGACAGCTAATGAAAAACTGTTTTTT
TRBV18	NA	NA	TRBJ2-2	CASSPSRGTTGELFF	TGTGCCAGCTCACCTTCCCGCGGAACGACCGGGGAGCTGTTTTTT
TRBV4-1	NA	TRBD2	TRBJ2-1	CASSQDGWTSGGLYNEQFF	TGCGCCAGCAGCCAAGATGGCTGGACTAGCGGGGGCCTTTACAATGAGCAGTTCTTC